This T cell receptor (beta chain) derives from a study of radiation and T cells in renal cell carcinoma. This table comes from immunoSEQ multiplex PCR, and its TCRdb copy is limited to in-frame clones, with some not included. The table records around 74,000 clones, around four fifths of them present only once. The germline V gene encodes CDR1 SGHTA and CDR2 FQGNSA. This CDR3 spans 15 amino acids. Trimming removed 3 bases from V and 0 bases from J, with 10 bases in between. The time point is: blood 4 weeks post-SBRT, at nephrectomy. The treatment denotes: 15 Gy SBRT to primary tumor, nephrectomy 4 weeks later.

The clonotype originates from an older woman with renal cell carcinoma. Sequenced here: blood, sampled from a patient whose treatment included radiotherapy and nephrectomy. This chain joins TRBV7-2 and TRBJ2-3; D is ambiguous. This chain's CDR3 is CASSFSGISTDTQYF. CDR3 DNA: TGTGCCAGCAGCTTTTCGGGCATAAGCACAGATACGCAGTATTTT.